This T cell receptor beta chain was identified in a study of T cell changes during pregnancy in multiple sclerosis (dated by TCRdb to the late 2010s). Looking at the study overall: In women with multiple sclerosis, the researchers looked at how the T cell repertoire shifted as pregnancy progressed.

This clone has just a few counts. Its antigen specificity is not known. No clone much larger than this one lies a single base away; base qualities are absent. V loses 6 bases, J loses 4 bases, and the germline ends lie 19 bases apart. Measured from the cysteine to the phenylalanine, the CDR3 is 16 residues long. The read is trimmed to its CDR3 DNA, 48 bases read in frame from base 1. Looking up the germline V gene yields CDR1 KGHSH and CDR2 LQKENI. Libraries were built with the immunoSEQ multiplex PCR assay. The source is immuneACCESS, and TCRdb retained only in-frame sequences with V and J called. Part of the clones is not carried over; for the studies checked, unresolved V genes explain less than half of this, and the remainder is unexplained. Present in this sample are around 100,000 clones, 92% of which were seen just once. The leading ten clones occupy about 1.5% of the sample.

Sample: peripheral blood, taken in the third trimester of pregnancy. The clonotype comes from a female donor with multiple sclerosis, enrolled in a pregnancy study. The sequence links TRBV18 to TRBJ1-5; TRBD1 might be the D gene, on 5 matching bases. The CDR3 in this case is CASSRKEGSINQPQHF. Here is the DNA: TGTGCCAGCTCTAGGAAGGAGGGGAGTATTAATCAGCCCCAGCATTTT. Beyond the CDR3, the reference TRBV18 and TRBJ1-5 genes provide the residues; the full variable domain reads: NAGVMQNPRHLVRRRGQEARLRCSPMKGHSHVYWYRQLPEEGLKFMVYLQKENIIDESGMPKERFSAEFPKEGPSILRIQQVVRGDSAAYFCASSRKEGSINQPQHFGDGTRLSIL.